This T cell receptor beta chain is drawn from a study of shared clonotypes between healthy human individuals. The CDR3 runs to 14 residues. Germline assignment: CDR1 MNHEY and CDR2 SMNVEV (reference sequence). V lost 2 bases, J lost 3 bases, and 11 bases lay in between. As defined, naive CD8 cells were CD45RO-negative and positively selected for CCR7, with terminally differentiated effector memory CD45RA+ cells excluded. About this clone: Other DNA sequences in the same sample also yield this CDR3.

Measured with immunoSEQ multiplex PCR; TCRdb has only the in-frame clones, and not every one. The table records under 700,000 clones, 95% of them present only once. The clonotype comes from a young woman in good health. The chain has TRBV27 and TRBJ2-7, with TRBD1 as a possible D gene (7 bases). The source material was naive CD8+ T cells sorted from blood. The CDR3 protein is CASSLAGGYYEQYF. The CDR3 nucleotides are TGTGCCAGCAGTTTAGCAGGGGGGTACTACGAGCAGTACTTC.